This is a list of T cell receptor beta chains from one sample in a study of control samples from healthy donors and cancer patients. Only in-frame clones appear in the TCRdb table, and some are missing; sequencing was by immunoSEQ multiplex PCR. Found here are about 130,000 clones, 85% to 95% of them singletons; the top ten hold around 0.6%. The sample was PBMCs. The source is a man older than 75 with head and neck cancer. Each CDR3 is given with its conserved first and last residue.

cdr3_aa,v_call
CASSLTGPDVLTF,TRBV5-4
CASSVGQGEGNIQYF,TRBV11-3
CASSFSVAGYNEQFF,TRBV5-1
CASSNSGAGGSMNTEAFF,TRBV7-8
CASSTRPGYDNEKLFF,TRBV9
CASSFRAGTYEQYF,TRBV7-2
CASSIGKRPAYEQYF,TRBV19
CASSWDRFYEQYF,TRBV6-2/TRBV6-3
CASSLRDSYNEQFF,TRBV18
CAISDRGEGKVTGELFF,TRBV10-3
CASSPGGWSEKLFF,TRBV7-9
CATMRTESSYEQYF,TRBV6-5
CAISDRTGGTIYF,TRBV10-3
CASSLGGYQPQHF,TRBV7-9
CASSTGQNTEAFF,TRBV5-6
CAWSRLAGVVYNEQFF,TRBV30
CASSLSLGADTQYF,TRBV27
CASSAGGYTF,TRBV19
CASSFLNRGGSPLHF,TRBV5-4
CASSLQGGDTEAFF,TRBV5-6
CSVGDSYEQYF,TRBV29-1
CASSLSSRTSYGYTF,TRBV5-6
CASSLAGVGTEAFF,TRBV5-1
CASRGVQANEQFF,TRBV6-5
CAWRYFGGGTEAFF,TRBV30
CASRLPSDTEAFF,TRBV12-3/TRBV12-4
CASSAYNEQFF,TRBV7-2
CASSVGTHNEQFF,TRBV9
CASSPGTGDTGELFF,TRBV25-1
CASSLPGLLHEEAFF,TRBV2
CASSRDRAQDGSPLHF,TRBV5-4
CASSRQDSSYGYTF,TRBV19
CASSPDGSFGYTF,TRBV11-2
CASSRGQAHNYGYTF,TRBV3-1/TRBV3-2
CASSFPSGFTDTQYF,TRBV5-5
CASLHLGTSGTHNEQFF,TRBV3-1/TRBV3-2
CASSPITSGVTDTQYF,TRBV18
CASSHGQGGTGELFF,TRBV10-1
CASSLVTSGTNEQFF,TRBV5-1
CASSLGGTGSHYEQYF,TRBV11-2
CASSAPGQGANEQYF,TRBV5-4
CASSLGGQSLGNTIYF,TRBV5-1
CASSLEGPNETQYF,TRBV5-1
CASSGFDPMNTEAFF,TRBV2
CASSLFSDTQYF,TRBV11-2
CASSVMGVPSYEQYF,TRBV2